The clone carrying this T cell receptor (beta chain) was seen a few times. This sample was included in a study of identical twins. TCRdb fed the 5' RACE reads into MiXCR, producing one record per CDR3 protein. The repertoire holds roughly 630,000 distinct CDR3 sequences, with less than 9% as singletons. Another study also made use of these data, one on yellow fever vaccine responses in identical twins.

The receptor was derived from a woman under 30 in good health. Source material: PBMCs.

Here the CDR3 DNA reads TGTGCCAGCAGTCCGTTTGTTCCCGGGGAGCTGTTTTTT. Translation gives CASSPFVPGELFF. V usage is TRBV2 and J usage is TRBJ2-2; D ambiguous. V dropped 5 bases and J dropped 6 bases, with 10 bases sitting between them. The CDR3 covers 13 residues. CDR1 and CDR2 (germline): SNHLY, FYNNEI.